Ten or more counts support the clone carrying this T cell receptor (beta chain). The antigen is not known. In TCRdb, the reads were re-called with MiXCR into one record per CDR3 protein. The data hold hundreds of thousands of distinct CDR3 sequences, with about 5.9% observed a single time. The data were taken from a study of T cell repertoires in cytomegalovirus infection. In the study overall: Evidence of both CMV infection and a matching HLA type came from public TCR beta signatures. Regarding the study as a whole: Accumulated public TCR beta family frequency recognized individuals carrying CMV together with the relevant HLA. Ex vivo responses were dominated by HLA-C-restricted CMV-specific TCR beta clonotypes.

The germline V gene has CDR1 DFQATT and CDR2 SNEGSKA (reference sequence). This CDR3 spans 19 amino acids. J lost 0 bases, V lost 2 bases, and 15 bases had no gene match. V and J are TRBV20-1 and TRBJ2-3; TRBD2 aligns across 9 bases. Material for sequencing was PBMCs. The TCR sequence derives from a human donor in good health (CMV status not recorded). Some clones in this sample may be carry-over from other donors' samples. CDR3 loop: CSARLEALAGLSSTDTQYF. The CDR3 nucleotides read TGCAGTGCTAGACTTGAAGCGCTAGCGGGGTTATCTAGCACAGATACGCAGTATTTT.